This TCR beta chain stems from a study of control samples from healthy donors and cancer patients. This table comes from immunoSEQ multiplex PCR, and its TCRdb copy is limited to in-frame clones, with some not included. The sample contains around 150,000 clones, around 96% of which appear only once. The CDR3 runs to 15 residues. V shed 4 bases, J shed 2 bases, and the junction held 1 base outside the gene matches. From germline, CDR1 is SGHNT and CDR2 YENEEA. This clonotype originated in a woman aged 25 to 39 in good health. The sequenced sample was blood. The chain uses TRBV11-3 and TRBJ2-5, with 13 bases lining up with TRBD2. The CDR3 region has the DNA TGTGCCAGCAGCTCGGGACTAGCGGGGCAAGAGACCCAGTACTTC. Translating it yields CASSSGLAGQETQYF.